This T cell receptor beta chain was found in a study of cytomegalovirus exposure and HLA in healthy donors. Study-wide results and caveats: Some 150 TCR beta chains were listed as cytomegalovirus-associated.

PCR employed 60 Vbeta and 13 Jbeta primers. Measured with immunoSEQ multiplex PCR; TCRdb has only the in-frame clones, and not every one. The data contain 130,000 to 150,000 clones, 60% to 85% of them singletons. The V gene's germline CDR1 is SNHLY and CDR2 FYNNEI. The V end lost 9 bases, the J end lost 5 bases, and 22 bases lay between the germline ends. The CDR3 has 15 residues. Turning to this clone: Its target is not known.

The V gene is TRBV2, the J gene TRBJ2-5; possible D gene TRBD2, 7 bases. Specimen: PBMCs. The TCR originated in a middle-aged woman in good health and CMV-seropositive. This CDR3 reads CASRGGWGGRETQYF. CDR3 nucleotide sequence: TGTGCCAGTAGGGGTGGGTGGGGGGGCCGCGAGACCCAGTACTTC.